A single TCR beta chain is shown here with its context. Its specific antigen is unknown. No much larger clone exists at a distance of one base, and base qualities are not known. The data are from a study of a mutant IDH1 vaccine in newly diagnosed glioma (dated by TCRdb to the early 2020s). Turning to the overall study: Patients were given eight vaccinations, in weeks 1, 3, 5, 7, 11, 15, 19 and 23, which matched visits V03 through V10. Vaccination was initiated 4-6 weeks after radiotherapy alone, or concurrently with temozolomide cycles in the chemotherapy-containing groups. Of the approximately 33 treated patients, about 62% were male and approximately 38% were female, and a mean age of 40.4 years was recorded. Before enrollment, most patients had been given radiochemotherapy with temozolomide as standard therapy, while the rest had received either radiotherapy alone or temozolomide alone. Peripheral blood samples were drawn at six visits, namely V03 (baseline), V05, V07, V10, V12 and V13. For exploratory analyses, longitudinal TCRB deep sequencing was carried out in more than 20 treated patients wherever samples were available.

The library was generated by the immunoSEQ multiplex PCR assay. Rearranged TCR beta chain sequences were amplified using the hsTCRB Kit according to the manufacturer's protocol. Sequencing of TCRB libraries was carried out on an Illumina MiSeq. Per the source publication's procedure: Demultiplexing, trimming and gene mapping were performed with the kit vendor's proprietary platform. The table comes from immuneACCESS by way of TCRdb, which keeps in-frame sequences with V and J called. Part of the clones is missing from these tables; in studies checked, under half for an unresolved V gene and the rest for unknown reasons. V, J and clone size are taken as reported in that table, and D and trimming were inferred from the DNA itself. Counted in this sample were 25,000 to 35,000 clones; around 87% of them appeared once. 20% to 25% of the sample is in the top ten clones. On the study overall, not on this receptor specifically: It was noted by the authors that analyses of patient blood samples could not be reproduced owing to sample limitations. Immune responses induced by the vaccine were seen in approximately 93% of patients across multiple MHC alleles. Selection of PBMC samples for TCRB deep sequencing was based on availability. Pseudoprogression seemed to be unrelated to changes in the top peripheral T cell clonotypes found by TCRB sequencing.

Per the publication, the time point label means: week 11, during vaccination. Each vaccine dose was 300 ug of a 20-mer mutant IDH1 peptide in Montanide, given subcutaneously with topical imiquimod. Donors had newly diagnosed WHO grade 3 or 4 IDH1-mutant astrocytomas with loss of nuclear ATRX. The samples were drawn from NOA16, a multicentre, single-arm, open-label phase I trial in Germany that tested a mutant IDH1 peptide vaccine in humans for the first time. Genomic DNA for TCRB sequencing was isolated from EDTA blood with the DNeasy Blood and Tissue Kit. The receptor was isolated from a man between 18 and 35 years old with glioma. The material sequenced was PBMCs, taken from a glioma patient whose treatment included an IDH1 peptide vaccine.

The bases are TGCGCCAGCCCACCCCCCGGGCAGGCCCGAATCTACGAGCAGTACTTC. Its protein is CASPPPGQARIYEQYF. The chain is assembled from TRBV23-1 and TRBJ2-7, with the identity of the D gene unclear. TRBV23-1 is known as an ORF, though its function is uncertain. The CDR3 spans 16 residues, from the cysteine through the phenylalanine. The read is trimmed to its CDR3 DNA, 48 bases read in frame from base 1. The junction carries 23 bases between V and J, which are trimmed by 8 bases and 3 bases respectively.